This passage covers 3 T cell receptor beta chains from one sample sequenced in a study of OX40 agonist ivuxolimab in advanced cancers. TCRdb's copy holds only in-frame clones and misses some; the assay was immunoSEQ multiplex PCR. The repertoire holds 44,000 or so clones, with approximately 80% as singletons. Sequences were derived from CD4+ or CD8+ T cells sorted from blood, sampled in a trial of the OX40 agonist ivuxolimab. These receptors were obtained from an adult with an advanced solid tumor such as melanoma, head and neck, liver or kidney cancer.

This clone was counted only a few times. V is TRBV5-4 and J is TRBJ1-1; weak D call: TRBD1 (6 bases). CDR1 is SGHNT, CDR2 YYREEE, per germline (reference sequence). Trimming cost V 2 bases and J 1 base, with 9 bases left between them. This CDR3 comprises 14 residues. The CDR3 protein is CASSFGGPNTEAFF. In DNA, the CDR3 is TGTGCCAGCAGCTTCGGGGGCCCGAACACTGAAGCTTTCTTT.

The chain couples TRBV11-2 to TRBJ2-1, with TRBD2 matching over 8 bases. V shed 5 bases, J shed 9 bases, and the junction held 12 bases outside the gene matches. In germline, CDR1 is SGHAT, CDR2 FQNNGV. The CDR3 length is 15 residues. CDR3 residues: CASSPMGLGLGEQFF. The CDR3 DNA reads as TGTGCCAGCAGCCCTATGGGACTAGGATTAGGTGAGCAGTTCTTC.

This chain links TRBV14 with TRBJ2-5, with unresolved D. V was pared by 1 base and J by 4 bases, with 10 bases between. The germline CDR1 and CDR2 sequences are SGHDN and FVKESK. This CDR3 comprises 14 residues. CDR3 sequence (DNA): TGTGCCAGCAGCCAAGGGTTTGTACGAGAGACCCAGTACTTC. It encodes CASSQGFVRETQYF.